A single sample gave rise to the 28 T cell receptor beta chains below, sequenced in a study of cytomegalovirus exposure and HLA in healthy donors. The PCR had 60 Vbeta and 13 Jbeta primers. Measured with immunoSEQ multiplex PCR; TCRdb has only the in-frame clones, and not every one. The sample holds about 110,000 clones, 70% to 80% seen once. What was sequenced was PBMCs. These receptors all come from a man in his 60s in good health and CMV-seronegative.

The chain is built from TRBV5-1 and TRBJ1-3, with D maybe TRBD1 (5 bases). Trimming removed 2 bases at V and 2 bases at J, with 8 bases between. This CDR3 has 14 amino acids. Per the germline V gene, CDR1 is SGHRS and CDR2 is YFSETQ. This chain's CDR3 is CASSLSTAGNTIYF. For the CDR3, the DNA is TGCGCCAGCAGCTTATCGACAGCTGGAAACACCATATATTTT.

The genes are TRBV6-1 and TRBJ1-2; no definite D call. The germline V gene has CDR1 MNHNS and CDR2 SASEGT. V lost 5 bases and J 4 bases, leaving 8 bases between the germline ends. The CDR3 has 12 amino acids. This CDR3 is CASSLSLYGYTF. Here the CDR3 DNA reads TGTGCCAGCAGTCTAAGTCTCTATGGCTACACCTTC.

This chain links TRBV2 with TRBJ1-4; TRBD1 might be the D (6 bases). Between the trimmed V and J ends, which lost 6 bases and 5 bases, there was a span of 13 bases. Germline V gene data show CDR1 as SNHLY and CDR2 as FYNNEI. CDR3 size: 14 residues. CDR3 residues: CASRIEGGNEKLFF. The CDR3, as DNA: TGTGCCAGCAGGATTGAAGGGGGAAATGAAAAACTGTTTTTT.

The genes are TRBV11-2 and TRBJ2-1, with D possibly TRBD1 on 6 matching bases. The CDR3 totals 18 residues. Germline CDR1 and CDR2: SGHAT and FQNNGV. V lost 4 bases and J 0 bases, leaving 19 bases between the germline ends. CDR3 coding DNA: TGTGCCAGCAGCTCCCGGTGGGGGACAAGATACTCCTACAATGAGCAGTTCTTC. Its protein product is CASSSRWGTRYSYNEQFF.

The CDR3 coding sequence is TGTGCCAGCAGCTTGGATGTAGGGGCTTGGTCAGGGGCCAACGTCCTGACTTTC. Translating it yields CASSLDVGAWSGANVLTF. This chain joins TRBV5-6 and TRBJ2-6; possibly TRBD1 for D (5 bases). This CDR3 has 18 amino acids. Per the germline V gene, CDR1 is SGHDT and CDR2 is YYEEEE. Trimming took 0 bases from V and 4 from J, leaving 17 bases between them.

This clone appeared once. The V gene is TRBV29-1, the J gene TRBJ1-2, with 12 nucleotides matching TRBD1. The length of the CDR3 is 12 residues. The germline V gene encodes CDR1 SQVTM and CDR2 ANQGSEA. V lost 7 bases to trimming and J lost 8 bases; unmatched junction nucleotides: 5. In DNA form, the CDR3 reads TGCAGCGCTGGAGGGACAGGGGGCGGCTACACCTTC. It translates to CSAGGTGGGYTF.

This chain uses TRBV5-1 with TRBJ2-5; 7 nucleotides agree with TRBD1. The ends lost 0 bases at V and 3 bases at J; junction bases unmatched: 2. The CDR3 spans 14 residues. CDR1 and CDR2 (germline): SGHRS, YFSETQ. CDR3 in DNA: TGCGCCAGCAGCTTGGGGGGGACAGAAGAGACCCAGTACTTC. It translates to CASSLGGTEETQYF.

The chain carries TRBV19 and TRBJ1-4; 8 positions match TRBD1. Per germline, CDR1 LNHDA and CDR2 SQIVND (reference sequence). The length of the CDR3 is 14 residues. Trimming cost V 8 bases and J 8 bases; bases outside gene matches: 10. The CDR3 DNA reads TGTGCCAGTTACGGACAGGGATCGGGGGAAAAACTGTTTTTT. Protein product: CASYGQGSGEKLFF.

This clone turned up a few times. V usage is TRBV6-5 and J usage is TRBJ2-3; 12 positions match TRBD2. After removal of 4 bases from V and 5 bases from J, the junction contained 7 bases not matched to a gene. The CDR3 totals 16 residues. Germline V gene data show CDR1 as MNHEY and CDR2 as SVGAGI. The CDR3 is CASSFLAGGPGDTQYF. DNA for the CDR3: TGTGCCAGCAGTTTCCTAGCGGGGGGGCCTGGAGATACGCAGTATTTT.

There are a few counts of this clone. The same CDR3 is also encoded by other DNA sequences in this sample. The chain has TRBV7-2 and TRBJ2-5; 8 bases align to TRBD2. Germline CDR1 is SGHTA and CDR2 is FQGNSA. The CDR3 has 14 residues. J lost 4 bases, V lost 2 bases, and 3 bases had no gene match. This CDR3 reads CASSLTGGGETQYF. The CDR3 DNA is TGTGCCAGCAGCTTAACGGGGGGGGGAGAGACCCAGTACTTC.

This rearrangement joins TRBV6-5 to TRBJ2-3; D is ambiguous. V was shortened by 2 bases and J by 1 base, with 10 bases between the two germline ends. Looked up from germline, CDR1 is MNHEY and CDR2 is SVGAGI. CDR3 size: 15 residues. CDR3: CASSYAGLGTDTQYF. CDR3 bases: TGTGCCAGCAGTTACGCTGGGCTTGGCACAGATACGCAGTATTTT.

The chain has TRBV6-1 and TRBJ1-5, with D hard to call. CDR3 length: 16 amino acids. Germline assignment: CDR1 MNHNS and CDR2 SASEGT. Deletions cut 4 bases from V and 1 base from J, with 14 bases between. The CDR3 is CASSAPIEGSNQPQHF. Here the CDR3 DNA reads TGTGCCAGCAGTGCCCCGATAGAGGGAAGCAATCAGCCCCAGCATTTT.

The genes are TRBV5-4 and TRBJ1-1; no clear D. The germline V gene has CDR1 SGHNT and CDR2 YYREEE (reference sequence). V shed 4 bases and J shed 0 bases, with 7 bases lying between them. The CDR3 runs to 13 residues. CDR3 DNA: TGTGCCAGCAGCGCCGACATGAACACTGAAGCTTTCTTT. Its protein is CASSADMNTEAFF.

This CDR3 reads CASSIATDRGLAKAFF. DNA for the CDR3: TGTGCCAGTAGTATAGCTACGGACAGGGGTTTAGCCAAAGCTTTCTTT. This chain connects TRBV19 to TRBJ1-1; 9 nucleotides agree with TRBD1. The length of the CDR3 is 16 residues. The V and J ends lost 1 base and 9 bases, in that order; junction bases with no gene match: 12. Germline CDR1 reads LNHDA; CDR2 reads SQIVND (reference sequence).

The gene calls are TRBV6-5 and TRBJ1-1; the D gene is possibly TRBD1 (6 bases). Per the germline V gene, CDR1 is MNHEY and CDR2 is SVGAGI. The CDR3 is 15 amino acids. The germline V and J ends were trimmed by 5 bases and 1 base, with 14 bases remaining between them. The CDR3 nucleotides are TGTGCCAGCAGTAACAGGGATAGGGCGAACACTGAAGCTTTCTTT. Translating it yields CASSNRDRANTEAFF.

V gene TRBV5-4 combines with J gene TRBJ1-2; perhaps TRBD1 as D (5 bases). The CDR3 spans 13 residues. Trimming removed 5 bases at V and 5 bases at J, with 13 bases between. In germline, CDR1 is SGHNT, CDR2 YYREEE (reference sequence). In DNA form, the CDR3 reads TGTGCCAGCAGTCCAACGGGGGAGTATGGCTACACCTTC. Encoded protein: CASSPTGEYGYTF.

The chain joins TRBV10-1 to TRBJ2-1; possibly TRBD2 for D (5 bases). The germline V gene has CDR1 WNHNN and CDR2 SYGVQD (reference sequence). V lost 3 bases, J lost 0 bases, and 6 bases lay in between. The CDR3 length is 14 residues. Here the CDR3 reads CASSEADSYNEQFF. The CDR3 nucleotides read TGCGCCAGCAGTGAAGCGGACTCCTACAATGAGCAGTTCTTC.

J is TRBJ2-1 and V is TRBV27; 14 positions agree with TRBD2. The germline CDR1 and CDR2 sequences are MNHEY and SMNVEV (reference sequence). This CDR3 is built from 18 residues. The V segment lost 7 bases and the J segment 3 bases; nucleotides outside the gene matches: 11. CDR3 nucleotides: TGTGCCAGCACCTCACCGGGGACTAGCGGGGGTGGCTACAATGAGCAGTTCTTC. It translates to CASTSPGTSGGGYNEQFF.

The J gene is TRBJ2-5, the V gene TRBV2, with 10 bases identical to TRBD1. The germline CDR1 and CDR2 sequences are SNHLY and FYNNEI. This CDR3 has 16 residues. The J segment lost 1 base and the V segment lost 5 bases, leaving 7 bases of the junction unmatched. This chain's CDR3 is CASSRGQGVFQETQYF. The CDR3, as DNA: TGTGCCAGCAGTCGTGGACAGGGGGTTTTCCAAGAGACCCAGTACTTC.

CDR3 DNA: TGTGCCAGCAGCGCGGGACAGGGGGCGGGCACTGAAGCTTTCTTT. Translation gives CASSAGQGAGTEAFF. This sequence joins TRBV7-3 and TRBJ1-1; 12 bases agree with TRBD1. The V segment lost 5 bases and the J segment 4 bases; nucleotides outside the gene matches: 5. The CDR3 sequence is 15 residues long. From germline, CDR1 is SGHTA and CDR2 FQGTGA. Full variable domain (missing parts from reference TRBV7-3 and TRBJ1-1): GAGVSQTPSNKVTEKGKYVELRCDPISGHTALYWYRQSLGQGPEFLIYFQGTGAADDSGLPNDRFFAVRPEGSVSTLKIQRTERGDSAVYLCASSAGQGAGTEAFFGQGTRLTVV.

The rearrangement links TRBV5-1 to TRBJ1-5; D remains unclear. CDR3 length: 14 residues. Deletions cut 3 bases from V and 3 bases from J, with 10 bases between. The germline gives CDR1 SGHRS, CDR2 YFSETQ. The CDR3: CASSSDGINQPQHF. The CDR3 region has the DNA TGCGCCAGCAGCTCGGACGGGATCAATCAGCCCCAGCATTTT.

This clone was seen a single time. J is TRBJ2-2 and V is TRBV7-6, with D maybe TRBD1 (6 bases). Trimming took off 6 bases at V and 2 bases at J, with 22 bases between the two ends. This CDR3 region has 18 residues. Germline CDR1 SGHVS, CDR2 FNYEAQ. The CDR3: CASSPTPGTPFNTGELFF. Here the CDR3 DNA reads TGTGCCAGCAGTCCCACTCCCGGGACACCCTTTAACACCGGGGAGCTGTTTTTT.

Only a few counts were recorded for this clone. The DNA for the CDR3 is TGTGCCAGCAGCACCGGGACAGGTTTTTCCGGGGAGCTGTTTTTT. It is translated as CASSTGTGFSGELFF. The rearrangement joins TRBV11-3 to TRBJ2-2; 8 bases match TRBD1. Per the germline V gene, CDR1 is SGHNT and CDR2 is YENEEA. This CDR3 spans 15 amino acids. Trimming at V came to 5 bases and at J to 6 bases, leaving 8 bases not matched to a gene. The complete variable domain, with remaining parts taken from reference TRBV11-3 and TRBJ2-2, reads EAGVVQSPRYKIIEKKQPVAFWCNPISGHNTLYWYLQNLGQGPELLIRYENEEAVDDSQLPKDRFSAERLKGVDSTLKIQPAELGDSAVYLCASSTGTGFSGELFFGEGSRLTVL.

The chain joins TRBV7-2 to TRBJ1-5; D may be TRBD1 (6 bases). V was cut by 4 bases and J by 2 bases, with 9 bases left in between. CDR3 size: 14 residues. Germline V gives CDR1 SGHTA, CDR2 FQGNSA. The CDR3, as DNA: TGTGCCAGCAGCTACAGGGACGGCAATCAGCCCCAGCATTTT. Amino acids: CASSYRDGNQPQHF.

The chain links TRBV7-2 to TRBJ1-4; 9 bases are shared with TRBD1. Per germline, CDR1 SGHTA and CDR2 FQGNSA. The length of the CDR3 is 16 residues. V gave up 2 bases and J gave up 8 bases; unmatched junction bases: 9. CDR3 sequence reads: CASSLNTGGAGEKLFF. The CDR3 bases are TGTGCCAGCAGCTTAAACACAGGGGGCGCTGGGGAAAAACTGTTTTTT.

The rearrangement joins TRBV5-5 to TRBJ2-7; 7 bases map to TRBD1. V shed 4 bases, J shed 0 bases, and the junction held 7 bases outside the gene matches. CDR3 length: 15 residues. Germline lookup yields CDR1 SGHKS and CDR2 YYEKEE (reference sequence). This CDR3 reads CASSRDSAYSYEQYV. CDR3 DNA: TGTGCCAGCAGCCGGGACAGTGCATACTCCTACGAGCAGTACGTC.

CDR3 sequence reads: CATSRPPGQGANTEAFF. The CDR3 region has the DNA TGTGCCACCAGCAGACCCCCGGGACAGGGGGCGAACACTGAAGCTTTCTTT. The chain links TRBV15 to TRBJ1-1; 12 nucleotides line up with TRBD1. Germline V gives CDR1 LNHNV, CDR2 YYDKDF (reference sequence). The J segment lost 1 base and the V segment lost 2 bases, leaving 5 bases of the junction unmatched. This CDR3 comprises 17 residues.

The rearrangement links TRBV5-6 to TRBJ2-3; 7 nucleotides agree with TRBD1. Germline V CDR1 and CDR2: SGHDT, YYEEEE. The CDR3 loop spans 17 amino acids. The junction had 13 bases not matched to a gene; V was cut back by 1 base and J by 5 bases. This CDR3 is CASSLMTGPLILDTQYF. For the CDR3, the DNA is TGTGCCAGCAGCTTGATGACAGGGCCCCTTATTTTAGATACGCAGTATTTT.